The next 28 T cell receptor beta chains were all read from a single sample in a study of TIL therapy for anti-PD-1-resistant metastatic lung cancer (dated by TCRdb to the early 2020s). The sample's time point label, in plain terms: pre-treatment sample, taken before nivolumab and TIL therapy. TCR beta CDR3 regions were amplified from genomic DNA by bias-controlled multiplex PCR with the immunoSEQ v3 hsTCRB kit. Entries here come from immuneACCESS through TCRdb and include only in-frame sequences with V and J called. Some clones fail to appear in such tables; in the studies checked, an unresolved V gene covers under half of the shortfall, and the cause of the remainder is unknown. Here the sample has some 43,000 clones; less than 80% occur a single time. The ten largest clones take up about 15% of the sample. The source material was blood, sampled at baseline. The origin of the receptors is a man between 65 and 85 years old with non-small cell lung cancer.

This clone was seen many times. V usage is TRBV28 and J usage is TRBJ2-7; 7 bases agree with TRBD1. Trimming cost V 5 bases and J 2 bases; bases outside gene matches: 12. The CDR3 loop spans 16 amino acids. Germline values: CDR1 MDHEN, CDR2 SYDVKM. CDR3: CASSGNLDRTTYEQYF. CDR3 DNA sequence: TGTGCCAGCAGTGGAAACCTGGACAGGACAACCTACGAGCAGTACTTC.

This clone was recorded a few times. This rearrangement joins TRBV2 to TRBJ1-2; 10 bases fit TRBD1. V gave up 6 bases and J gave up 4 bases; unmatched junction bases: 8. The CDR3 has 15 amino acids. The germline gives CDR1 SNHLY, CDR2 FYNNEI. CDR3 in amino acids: CASRRDRGGSYGYTF. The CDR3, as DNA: TGTGCCAGCAGAAGGGACAGGGGCGGGTCCTATGGCTACACCTTC.

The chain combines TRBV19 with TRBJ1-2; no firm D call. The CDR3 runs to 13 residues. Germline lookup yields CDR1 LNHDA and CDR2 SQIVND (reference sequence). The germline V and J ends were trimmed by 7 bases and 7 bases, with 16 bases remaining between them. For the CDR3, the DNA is TGTGCCAGTATGGCGAAAGGAGGGTTTGGCTACACCTTC. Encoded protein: CASMAKGGFGYTF.

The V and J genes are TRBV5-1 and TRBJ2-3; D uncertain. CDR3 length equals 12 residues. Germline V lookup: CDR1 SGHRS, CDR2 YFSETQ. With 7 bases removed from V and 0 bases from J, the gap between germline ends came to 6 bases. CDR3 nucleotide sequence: TGCGCCAGCGTACTTAGCACAGATACGCAGTATTTT. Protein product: CASVLSTDTQYF.

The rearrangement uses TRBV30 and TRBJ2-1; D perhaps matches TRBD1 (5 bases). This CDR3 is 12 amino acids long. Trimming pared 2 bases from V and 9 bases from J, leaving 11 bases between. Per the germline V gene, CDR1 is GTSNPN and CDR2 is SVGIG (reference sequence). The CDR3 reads CAWSPGNSEQFF. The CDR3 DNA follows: TGTGCCTGGAGTCCAGGGAATAGTGAGCAGTTCTTC.

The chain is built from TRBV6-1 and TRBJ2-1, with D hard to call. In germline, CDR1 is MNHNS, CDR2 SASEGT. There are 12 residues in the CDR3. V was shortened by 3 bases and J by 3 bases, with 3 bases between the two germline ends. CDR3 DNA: TGTGCCAGCAGTGACAGCTACAATGAGCAGTTCTTC. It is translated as CASSDSYNEQFF.

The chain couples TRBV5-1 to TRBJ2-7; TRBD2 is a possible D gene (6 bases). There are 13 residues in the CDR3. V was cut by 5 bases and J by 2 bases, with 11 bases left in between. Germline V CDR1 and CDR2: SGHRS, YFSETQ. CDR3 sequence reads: CASSVAATYEQYF. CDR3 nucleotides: TGCGCCAGCAGTGTAGCGGCAACCTACGAGCAGTACTTC.

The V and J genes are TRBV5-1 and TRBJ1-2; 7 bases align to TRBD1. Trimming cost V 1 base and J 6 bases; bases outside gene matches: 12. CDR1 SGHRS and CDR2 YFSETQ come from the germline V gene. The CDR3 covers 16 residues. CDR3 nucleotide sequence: TGCGCCAGCAGCTTGACTCCGGGACAGTTTATGAATGGCTACACCTTC. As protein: CASSLTPGQFMNGYTF.

CDR3 sequence reads: CASTKVASGSPTYEQYF. The CDR3 DNA is TGTGCCAGCACCAAGGTGGCTAGCGGGAGTCCCACCTACGAGCAGTACTTC. V and J are TRBV7-2 and TRBJ2-7; 10 bases fit TRBD2. Unmatched junction bases numbered 14, after V lost 7 bases and J lost 2 bases. The germline V gene encodes CDR1 SGHTA and CDR2 FQGNSA. The CDR3 is made up of 17 amino acids.

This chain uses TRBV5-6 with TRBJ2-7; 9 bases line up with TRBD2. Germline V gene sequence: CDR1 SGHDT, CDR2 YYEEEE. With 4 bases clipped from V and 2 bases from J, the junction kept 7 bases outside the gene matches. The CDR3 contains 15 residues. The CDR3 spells CASSTRLAATYEQYF. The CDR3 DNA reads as TGTGCCAGCAGCACAAGACTAGCGGCGACCTACGAGCAGTACTTC.

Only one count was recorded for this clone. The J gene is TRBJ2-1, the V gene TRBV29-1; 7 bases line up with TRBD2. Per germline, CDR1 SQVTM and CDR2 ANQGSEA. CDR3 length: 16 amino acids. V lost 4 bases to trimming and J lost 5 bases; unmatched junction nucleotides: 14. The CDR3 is CSVGKVAGRGNNEQFF. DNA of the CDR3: TGCAGCGTTGGAAAAGTAGCAGGGAGGGGTAACAATGAGCAGTTCTTC.

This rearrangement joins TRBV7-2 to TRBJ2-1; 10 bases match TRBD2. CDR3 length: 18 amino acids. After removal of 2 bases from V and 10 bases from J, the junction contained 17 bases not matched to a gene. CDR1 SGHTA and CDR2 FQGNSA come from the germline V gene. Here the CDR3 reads CASSLIREWSSGGSEQFF. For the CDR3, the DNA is TGTGCCAGCAGCTTAATCCGAGAGTGGTCTAGCGGGGGTTCGGAGCAGTTCTTC.

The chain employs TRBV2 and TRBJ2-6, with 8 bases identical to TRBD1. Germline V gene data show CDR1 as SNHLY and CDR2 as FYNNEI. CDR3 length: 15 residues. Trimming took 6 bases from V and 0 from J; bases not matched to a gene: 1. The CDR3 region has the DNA TGTGCCAGCAGGGACAGGGACTCTGGGGCCAACGTCCTGACTTTC. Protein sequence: CASRDRDSGANVLTF.

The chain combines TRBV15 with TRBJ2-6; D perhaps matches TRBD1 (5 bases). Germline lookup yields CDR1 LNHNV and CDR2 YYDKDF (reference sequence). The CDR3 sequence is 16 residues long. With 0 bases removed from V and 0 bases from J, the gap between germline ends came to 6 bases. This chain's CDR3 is CATSRDRASGANVLTF. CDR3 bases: TGTGCCACCAGCAGAGACAGGGCCTCTGGGGCCAACGTCCTGACTTTC. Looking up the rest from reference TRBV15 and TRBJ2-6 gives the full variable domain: DAMVIQNPRYQVTQFGKPVTLSCSQTLNHNVMYWYQQKSSQAPKLLFHYYDKDFNNEADTPDNFQSRRPNTSFCFLDIRSPGLGDTAMYLCATSRDRASGANVLTFGAGSRLTVL.

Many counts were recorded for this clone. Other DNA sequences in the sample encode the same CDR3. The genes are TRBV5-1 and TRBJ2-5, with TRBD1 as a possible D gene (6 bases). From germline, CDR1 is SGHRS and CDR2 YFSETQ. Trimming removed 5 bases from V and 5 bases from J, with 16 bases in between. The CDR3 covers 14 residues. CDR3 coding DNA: TGCGCCAGCAGTCCAACAGGGTCTTGGGAGACCCAGTACTTC. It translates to CASSPTGSWETQYF.

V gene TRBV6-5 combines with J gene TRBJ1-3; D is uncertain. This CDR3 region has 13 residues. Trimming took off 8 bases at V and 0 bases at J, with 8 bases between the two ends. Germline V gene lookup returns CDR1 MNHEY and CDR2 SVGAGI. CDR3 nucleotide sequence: TGTGCCAGCGGAGTGGGCTCTGGAAACACCATATATTTT. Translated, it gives CASGVGSGNTIYF.

DNA for the CDR3: TGTGCCAGCAGTGCCTGGACTAGCGGGACCCCCTACGAGCAGTACTTC. Encoded protein: CASSAWTSGTPYEQYF. The chain uses TRBV27 and TRBJ2-7; 12 bases are a match to TRBD2. The length of the CDR3 is 16 residues. Germline-derived CDR1 and CDR2 are MNHEY and SMNVEV (reference sequence). Losses at the gene ends were 5 bases for V and 2 bases for J; bases not matched to a gene: 7.

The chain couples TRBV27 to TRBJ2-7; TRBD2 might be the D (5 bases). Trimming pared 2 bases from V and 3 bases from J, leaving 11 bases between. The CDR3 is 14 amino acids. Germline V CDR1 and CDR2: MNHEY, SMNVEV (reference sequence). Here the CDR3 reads CASSLGGPSYEQYF. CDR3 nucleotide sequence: TGTGCCAGCAGTTTAGGCGGGCCTAGCTACGAGCAGTACTTC.

The CDR3 is CASTSTGLGYTF. For the CDR3, the DNA is TGTGCCAGCACCTCGACAGGGCTGGGCTACACCTTC. The chain joins TRBV28 to TRBJ1-2; 7 positions agree with TRBD1. This CDR3 is built from 12 residues. Germline V gives CDR1 MDHEN, CDR2 SYDVKM. V lost 7 bases to trimming and J lost 8 bases; unmatched junction nucleotides: 7.

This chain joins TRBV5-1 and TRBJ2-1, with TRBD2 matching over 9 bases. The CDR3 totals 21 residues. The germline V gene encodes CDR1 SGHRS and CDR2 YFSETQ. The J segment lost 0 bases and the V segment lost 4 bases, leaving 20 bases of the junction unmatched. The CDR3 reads CASSPEGSGSSTTTSYNEQFF. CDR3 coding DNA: TGCGCCAGCAGCCCGGAGGGTAGCGGGAGTTCTACTACTACCTCCTACAATGAGCAGTTCTTC.

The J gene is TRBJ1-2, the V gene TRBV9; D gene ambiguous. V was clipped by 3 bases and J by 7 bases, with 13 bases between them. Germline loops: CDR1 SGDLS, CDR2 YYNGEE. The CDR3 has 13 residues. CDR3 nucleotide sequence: TGTGCCAGCAGCGCGGCCGGCATCCCTGGCTACACCTTC. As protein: CASSAAGIPGYTF. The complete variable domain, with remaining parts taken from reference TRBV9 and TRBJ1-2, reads DSGVTQTPKHLITATGQRVTLRCSPRSGDLSVYWYQQSLDQGLQFLIQYYNGEERAKGNILERFSAQQFPDLHSELNLSSLELGDSALYFCASSAAGIPGYTFGSGTRLTVV.

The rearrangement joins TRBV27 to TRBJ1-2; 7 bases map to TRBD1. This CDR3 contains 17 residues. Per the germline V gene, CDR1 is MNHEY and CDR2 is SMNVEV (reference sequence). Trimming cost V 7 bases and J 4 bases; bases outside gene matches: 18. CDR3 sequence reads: CASTFSSGQSFVYGYTF. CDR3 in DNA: TGTGCCAGCACCTTCTCATCGGGACAGTCATTTGTCTATGGCTACACCTTC.

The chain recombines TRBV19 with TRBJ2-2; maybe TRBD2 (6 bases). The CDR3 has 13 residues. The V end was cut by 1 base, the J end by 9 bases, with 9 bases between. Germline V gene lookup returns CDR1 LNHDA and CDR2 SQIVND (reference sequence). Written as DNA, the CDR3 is TGTGCCAGTAGTATAGTCGCGGGACGGGAGCTGTTTTTT. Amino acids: CASSIVAGRELFF.

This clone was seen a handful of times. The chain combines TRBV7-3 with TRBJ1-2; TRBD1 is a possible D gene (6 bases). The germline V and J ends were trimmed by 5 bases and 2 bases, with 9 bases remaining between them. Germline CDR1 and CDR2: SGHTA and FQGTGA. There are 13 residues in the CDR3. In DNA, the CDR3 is TGTGCCAGCAGCCCTACAGGGAACTATGGCTACACCTTC. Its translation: CASSPTGNYGYTF.

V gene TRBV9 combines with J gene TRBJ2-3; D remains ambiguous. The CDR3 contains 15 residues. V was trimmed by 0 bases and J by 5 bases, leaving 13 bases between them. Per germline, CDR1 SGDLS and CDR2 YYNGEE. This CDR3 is CASSVGALKLDTQYF. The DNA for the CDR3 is TGTGCCAGCAGCGTAGGGGCCTTAAAACTAGATACGCAGTATTTT.

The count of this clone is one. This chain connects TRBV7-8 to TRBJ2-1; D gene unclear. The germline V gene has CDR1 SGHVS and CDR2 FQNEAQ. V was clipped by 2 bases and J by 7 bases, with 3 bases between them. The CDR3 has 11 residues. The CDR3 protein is CASSLMNEQFF. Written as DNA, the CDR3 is TGTGCCAGCAGCTTAATGAATGAGCAGTTCTTC.

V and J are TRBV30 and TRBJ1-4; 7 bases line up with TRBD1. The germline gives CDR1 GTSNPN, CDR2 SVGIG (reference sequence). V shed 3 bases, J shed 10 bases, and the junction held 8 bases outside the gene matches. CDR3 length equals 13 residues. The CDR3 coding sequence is TGTGCCTGGAGGACAGGGAGCGGGCCAAAACTGTTTTTT. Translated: CAWRTGSGPKLFF. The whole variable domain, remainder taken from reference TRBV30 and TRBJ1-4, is SQTIHQWPATLVQPVGSPLSLECTVEGTSNPNLYWYRQAAGRGLQLLFYSVGIGQISSEVPQNLSASRPQDRQFILSSKKLLLSDSGFYLCAWRTGSGPKLFFGSGTQLSVL.

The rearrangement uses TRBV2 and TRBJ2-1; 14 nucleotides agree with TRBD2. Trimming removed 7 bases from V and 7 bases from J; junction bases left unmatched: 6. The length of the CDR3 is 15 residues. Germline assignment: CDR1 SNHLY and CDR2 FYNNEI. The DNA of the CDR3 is TGTGCCAGCAAAGCGACTAGCGGGAGGGGTAATGAGCAGTTCTTC. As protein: CASKATSGRGNEQFF.